In its sample, the clone carrying this T cell receptor (beta chain) was seen a few times. Its antigen remains unidentified. With 5 bases clipped from V and 10 bases from J, the junction kept 4 bases outside the gene matches. The CDR3 sequence is 13 residues long. Per germline, CDR1 LNHDA and CDR2 SQIVND (reference sequence). The study included ophthalmopathy patients with Clinical Activity Score at least 3, NOSPECS grade at least 4 and duration under 3 months. Orbital computed tomography and thyroid ultrasound, together with serum TRAb and thyroxine and clinical symptoms, were used for diagnoses. These data originate in a study of T cells in Graves' hyperthyroidism and ophthalmopathy. Study-wide findings and caveats: Ophthalmopathy and stable hyperthyroidism were told apart by a 13 V-J model.

The investigators amplified TCR beta CDR3 regions from RNA transcripts. The TCR CDR3 first-round RT-PCR relied on the HTBI primer set. TCRdb re-derived calls from the multiplex PCR reads in MiXCR, one entry per CDR3 protein. The table records hundreds of thousands of distinct CDR3 sequences, about 18% of them present only once. The rearrangement links TRBV19 to TRBJ2-1; 11 positions match TRBD2. Sequencing used blood. This TCR came from a woman aged 60-75 years with Graves' ophthalmopathy. CDR3 in DNA: TGTGCCAGTAGTTACACTAGCGGGAGAGAGCAGTTCTTC. Protein product: CASSYTSGREQFF.